Given below is one TCR beta chain in context. This specimen comes from a study of resident and recirculating memory T cells in vitiligo. No vitiligo treatment was given during the prior three months. Sequencing used immunoSEQ multiplex PCR; TCRdb keeps in-frame clones, though not all of them. This table has 40,000 to 50,000 clones, around 90% appearing once. The CDR3 has 13 residues. Between the trimmed V and J ends, which lost 0 bases and 1 base, there was a span of 6 bases. CDR1 is GTSNPN and CDR2 is SVGIG in the germline V gene (reference sequence). The receptor was isolated from a male donor with vitiligo. The chain combines TRBV30 with TRBJ1-1; tentative D call: TRBD1 (5 bases). The sequencing sample was made of blood. CDR3 loop: CAWSVGGNTEAFF. The CDR3 bases are TGTGCCTGGAGTGTGGGGGGGAACACTGAAGCTTTCTTT.